Listed below are T cell receptor beta chains from one sample, sequenced in a study of blood T cell repertoires in COVID-19. Assay: immunoSEQ multiplex PCR; the TCRdb copy retains only in-frame clones and omits some. The data hold 150,000 to 200,000 clones, with approximately 91% observed a single time. Sequenced: peripheral blood. Every receptor here comes from a man aged 18 to 29 with COVID-19, enrolled during active disease. Each CDR3 is given with its conserved first and last residue. Each record gives: clone size, D gene, V gene, J gene, CDR3 length, CDR3 protein, CDR3 DNA. D genes are given only for firm matches. Clone size is stated in some rows and not others, as once, few, many or a class when expanded.

>-|-|TRBV19|TRBJ2-7|11
CASSNSDEQYF
TGTGCCAGTAGTAATAGTGACGAGCAGTACTTC
>-|-|TRBV12-1|TRBJ1-4|13
CASVGGNNEKLLF
TGTGCCAGCGTGGGAGGAAATAATGAAAAACTGCTTTTT
>-|TRBD1|TRBV28|TRBJ2-1|11
CASSRAGQGFF
TGTGCCAGCAGCCGCGCCGGACAGGGGTTCTTC
>-|TRBD2|TRBV4-1|TRBJ2-2|19
CASSPPGTSAGPFFRELFF
TGCGCCAGCAGCCCCCCCGGGACTAGCGCTGGGCCCTTCTTTAGGGAGCTGTTTTTT
>few|TRBD2|TRBV5-1|TRBJ2-1|14
CASSSLTSGIEQFF
TGCGCCAGCAGCTCTTTAACTAGCGGGATTGAGCAGTTCTTC
>-|-|TRBV7-9|TRBJ1-1|10
CASSLLEAFF
TGTGCCAGCAGCCTACTAGAAGCTTTCTTT
>-|TRBD2|TRBV6-1|TRBJ2-1|16
CASSVWTSGSYNEQFF
TGTGCCAGCAGTGTCTGGACTAGCGGTTCCTACAATGAGCAGTTCTTC
>-|-|TRBV7-9|TRBJ2-7|13
CASSLGRSYEQYF
TGTGCCAGCAGCTTAGGGCGGTCCTACGAGCAGTACTTC
>-|TRBD1|TRBV7-9|TRBJ1-2|14
CASSLLAGGDGYTF
TGTGCCAGCAGCTTACTGGCAGGGGGCGATGGCTACACCTTC
>-|TRBD2|TRBV27|TRBJ2-5|15
CASSILAGVKETQYF
TGTGCCAGCAGTATACTAGCGGGAGTCAAAGAGACCCAGTACTTC
>-|-|TRBV3-1/TRBV3-2|TRBJ2-7|14
CASSQDLTSYEQYF
TGTGCCAGCAGCCAAGATCTGACTTCCTACGAGCAGTACTTC
>-|-|TRBV27|TRBJ2-7|16
CASSTSNRDSSYEQYF
TGTGCCAGCAGTACAAGCAACCGGGACTCTTCCTACGAGCAGTACTTC
>once|TRBD1|TRBV2|TRBJ1-5|15
CASSLQGMGNQPQHF
TGTGCCAGCAGTCTACAGGGGATGGGCAATCAGCCCCAGCATTTT
>-|TRBD2|TRBV23-1|TRBJ2-7|17
CASSQGSGLAGSYEQYF
TGCGCCAGCAGTCAAGGTAGCGGACTAGCGGGATCCTACGAGCAGTACTTC
>-|TRBD2|TRBV30|TRBJ2-3|14
CASNSGTYTDTQYF
TGTGCCTCCAATAGCGGGACCTACACAGATACGCAGTATTTT
>-|-|TRBV7-2|TRBJ1-2|14
CASSLGREGYGYTF
TGTGCCAGCAGCTTAGGACGGGAGGGGTATGGCTACACCTTC
>-|-|TRBV9|TRBJ2-3|15
CASSVDGRGTDTQYF
TGTGCCAGCAGCGTAGACGGCAGGGGCACAGATACGCAGTATTTT
>once|-|TRBV19|TRBJ1-5|17
CASSMGGLRSSNQPQHF
TGTGCCAGTAGTATGGGTGGTTTGAGGTCTAGCAATCAGCCCCAGCATTTT
>-|-|TRBV5-5|TRBJ2-5|15
CASSPETGNQETQYF
TGTGCCAGCAGCCCCGAGACAGGAAACCAAGAGACCCAGTACTTC
>-|-|TRBV9|TRBJ2-1|15
CATSARGGSYNEQFF
TGTGCCACCTCAGCCCGTGGCGGGTCCTACAATGAGCAGTTCTTC
>-|-|TRBV7-9|TRBJ2-7|13
CASSGVSYYEQYF
TGTGCCAGCAGCGGGGTGTCTTACTACGAGCAGTACTTC
>-|TRBD1|TRBV4-3|TRBJ1-2|13
CASSQVGQNGYTF
TGCGCCAGCAGCCAAGTGGGACAGAACGGCTACACCTTC